At least ten counts were recorded for the clone carrying this TCR beta chain. Its matching antigen is unknown. Overall study findings and caveats: The larger-cohort validation was restricted to a single TCR beta V-J rearrangement rather than whole repertoires. Tumor Tregs overlapped most with tumor, then blood, naive CD4+ cells.

TCRdb called the 5' RACE reads again in MiXCR, with one record for every CDR3 protein. The data show fewer than 75,000 distinct CDR3 sequences, about 26% seen once. Cells sorted as Tregs were CD4+, CD25+ and CD127-/low. The sequencing input was tumor-infiltrating Tregs sorted from the breast tumor. The origin of this receptor is a female donor with breast cancer.

The CDR3 DNA is TGCAGTGCTAGAGGGGGGAGGGGCACCGGGGAGCTGTTTTTT. Its protein product is CSARGGRGTGELFF. This rearrangement joins TRBV20-1 to TRBJ2-2; 7 bases are shared with TRBD2. The CDR3 is 14 residues long. Trimming removed 1 base from V and 4 bases from J; junction bases left unmatched: 3. Germline CDR1 and CDR2: DFQATT and SNEGSKA (reference sequence).